The 17 T cell receptor beta chains given below trace back to one sample, sequenced in a study of T cells in Graves' hyperthyroidism and ophthalmopathy. TCR beta CDR3 regions were amplified from RNA. The study used the HTBI primer set for a first-round RT-PCR of the TCR CDR3. Each CDR3 protein gets one entry after TCRdb re-called the multiplex PCR reads with MiXCR. The sample yields 300,000 to 450,000 distinct CDR3 sequences, 14% seen once. The material sequenced was blood. The source of these receptors is a woman aged 55-69 years with Graves' hyperthyroidism.

This clonotype was seen ten or more times. V and J are TRBV11-2 and TRBJ2-2; D call uncertain. V was cut by 5 bases and J by 4 bases, with 8 bases left in between. CDR1 is SGHAT, CDR2 FQNNGV, per germline. The CDR3 is made up of 13 amino acids. The CDR3 DNA reads TGTGCCAGCAGCCATATCGCCACCGGGGAGCTGTTTTTT. Translated: CASSHIATGELFF.

This clonotype has at least ten counts. This chain connects TRBV10-3 to TRBJ2-1; TRBD1 matches at 7 bases. The CDR3 sequence is 15 residues long. CDR1 and CDR2 from the germline V gene are ENHRY and SYGVKD. The V segment lost 6 bases and the J segment 0 bases; nucleotides outside the gene matches: 5. CDR3 protein: CAISQGEISYNEQFF. The CDR3 DNA follows: TGTGCCATCAGCCAGGGGGAGATCTCCTACAATGAGCAGTTCTTC.

Ten or more counts support this clonotype. The V and J genes are TRBV28 and TRBJ2-7, with D possibly TRBD2 on 6 matching bases. The CDR3 is 15 residues long. The germline V gene has CDR1 MDHEN and CDR2 SYDVKM. The V end lost 3 bases, the J end lost 7 bases, and 19 bases lay between the germline ends. CDR3 region: CASSFLTRRRGEQYF. The CDR3 DNA follows: TGTGCCAGCAGTTTCCTCACTAGGCGCCGGGGGGAGCAGTACTTC.

The chain links TRBV12-3 or TRBV12-4 to TRBJ1-2, with TRBD1 matching over 12 bases. The CDR3 runs 14 residues. Trimming took 6 bases from V and 4 from J; bases not matched to a gene: 3. CDR3 in amino acids: CASSGTGGGYGYTF. The CDR3 region has the DNA TGTGCCAGCAGCGGGACAGGGGGCGGCTATGGCTACACCTTC.

A remark on this clonotype: A read error may be the cause here, since a much bigger clone is one base away. The rearrangement links TRBV29-1 to TRBJ1-2; the match to TRBD1 covers 8 bases. Germline V gives CDR1 SQVTM, CDR2 ANQGSEA. The CDR3 extends over 11 amino acids. The CDR3 loop reads CRVGQGGGYTF. The CDR3 DNA is TGCCGCGTCGGACAGGGTGGTGGCTACACCTTC.

This clonotype has at least ten counts. The rearrangement links TRBV18 to TRBJ2-1; D is unresolved. Germline V CDR1 and CDR2: KGHSH, LQKENI. V was pared by 6 bases and J by 0 bases, with 12 bases between. This CDR3 is built from 15 residues. The CDR3 DNA reads as TGTGCCAGCTCCCCATTGACAAGCTCCTACAATGAGCAGTTCTTC. Amino acid sequence: CASSPLTSSYNEQFF.

This chain links TRBV5-1 with TRBJ2-2; 13 bases agree with TRBD2. In germline, CDR1 is SGHRS, CDR2 YFSETQ. Trimming at V came to 0 bases and at J to 4 bases, leaving 3 bases not matched to a gene. CDR3 length: 17 residues. CDR3 sequence (DNA): TGCGCCAGCAGCTTGGCTGGGACTAGCGGGGCCACCGGGGAGCTGTTTTTT. Translation gives CASSLAGTSGATGELFF.

This clonotype has ten or more counts. CDR3 sequence reads: CASTRRDRSYEQYF. CDR3 bases: TGTGCCAGCACCCGCCGAGACCGCTCCTACGAGCAGTACTTC. This chain links TRBV11-2 with TRBJ2-7, with no clear D. Germline V gives CDR1 SGHAT, CDR2 FQNNGV. V lost 7 bases and J lost 0, with 13 bases in between. This CDR3 comprises 14 residues.

This clonotype was recorded at least ten times. The V gene is TRBV7-9, the J gene TRBJ2-1; D is perhaps TRBD1 or TRBD2 (7 bases each). This CDR3 is built from 14 residues. CDR1 SEHNR and CDR2 FQNEAQ come from the germline V gene (reference sequence). V was clipped by 5 bases and J by 5 bases, with 13 bases between them. The CDR3 DNA sequence: TGTGCCAGCAGCCGACAGGGAGGGGACAATGAGCAGTTCTTC. Its translation is CASSRQGGDNEQFF.

The genes are TRBV5-1 and TRBJ1-2; D remains unclear. Per germline, CDR1 SGHRS and CDR2 YFSETQ. CDR3 length: 14 amino acids. Trimming took 4 bases from V and 1 from J, leaving 11 bases between them. The CDR3 reads CASSDLPSNYGYTF. The DNA of the CDR3 is TGCGCCAGCAGCGATCTTCCGAGTAACTATGGCTACACCTTC.

This clonotype came up many times. The rearrangement links TRBV9 to TRBJ1-2; 9 positions match TRBD1. CDR3 length: 15 residues. Per the germline V gene, CDR1 is SGDLS and CDR2 is YYNGEE. Losses at the gene ends were 4 bases for V and 2 bases for J; bases not matched to a gene: 6. CDR3 DNA: TGTGCCAGCAGCCCCCTCGGGACAGGGAACTATGGCTACACCTTC. As protein: CASSPLGTGNYGYTF.

The rearrangement uses TRBV5-6 and TRBJ2-5; D is unresolved. CDR1 is SGHDT, CDR2 YYEEEE, per germline. V shed 4 bases and J shed 0 bases, with 10 bases lying between them. The CDR3 consists of 14 residues. CDR3 amino acids: CASSTGPHQETQYF. The CDR3 DNA reads TGTGCCAGCAGCACCGGACCGCACCAAGAGACCCAGTACTTC.

This chain connects TRBV5-1 to TRBJ2-1, with a weak D call TRBD2 (6 bases). The ends were cut back, 1 base at V and 0 bases at J, with 14 bases in the middle. This CDR3 is 17 amino acids long. Germline assignment: CDR1 SGHRS and CDR2 YFSETQ. CDR3 amino acids: CASSLMGGEDSYNEQFF. CDR3 nucleotide sequence: TGCGCCAGCAGCTTGATGGGGGGAGAGGACTCCTACAATGAGCAGTTCTTC.

This clonotype was observed a handful of times. The V and J genes are TRBV5-4 and TRBJ2-2, with a weak D call TRBD1 (6 bases). The CDR3 consists of 16 residues. The germline V and J ends were trimmed by 0 bases and 4 bases, with 13 bases remaining between them. Germline loops: CDR1 SGHNT, CDR2 YYREEE (reference sequence). The CDR3 bases are TGTGCCAGCAGCTTGGTGGGGGCGCGTGGCACCGGGGAGCTGTTTTTT. Amino acid sequence: CASSLVGARGTGELFF.

This clonotype was observed a few times. CDR3 amino acids: CAVVGDTDTQYF. DNA for the CDR3: TGTGCCGTCGTCGGGGACACAGATACGCAGTATTTT. V is TRBV10-3 and J is TRBJ2-3; a weak D match, TRBD2 (5 bases). The CDR3 contains 12 residues. The ends were cut back, 11 bases at V and 2 bases at J, with 11 bases in the middle. The germline V gene has CDR1 ENHRY and CDR2 SYGVKD.

This clonotype showed up many times. The gene calls are TRBV12-3 or TRBV12-4 and TRBJ2-2, with D unresolved. V lost 5 bases to trimming and J lost 0 bases, with 7 bases between them. This CDR3 has 14 residues. The chain's CDR3 is CASSIRTNTGELFF. The CDR3 bases are TGTGCCAGCAGTATCAGGACGAACACCGGGGAGCTGTTTTTT.

This clonotype was detected only a few times. This may come from a read error, since a much larger clone is one base off. This chain links TRBV6-2 or TRBV6-3 with TRBJ2-1; 8 positions agree with TRBD2. Per the germline V gene, CDR1 is MNHEY and CDR2 is SVGEGT. Losses at the gene ends were 5 bases for V and 7 bases for J; bases not matched to a gene: 10. The CDR3 is made up of 15 amino acids. As DNA, the CDR3 is TGTGCCAGCAGTGCACAACGGACTAGCCGGAATGAGCAGTTCTTC. Amino acids: CASSAQRTSRNEQFF.